One and the same sample provided the 8 T cell receptor beta chains below, sequenced in a study of OX40 agonist ivuxolimab in advanced cancers. The protocol was immunoSEQ multiplex PCR, while the TCRdb copy is restricted to in-frame clones and leaves out a portion. The profile shows some 5,600 clones, 66% of them singletons. Sequencing used CD4+ or CD8+ T cells sorted from blood, obtained in a trial of the OX40 agonist ivuxolimab. These receptors all stem from an adult with an advanced solid tumor such as melanoma, head and neck, liver or kidney cancer.

The genes are TRBV10-2 and TRBJ2-7; 8 bases are a match to TRBD1. The CDR3 contains 13 residues. Germline CDR1 WSHSY, CDR2 SAAADI. After removal of 8 bases from V and 6 bases from J, the junction contained 9 bases not matched to a gene. DNA of the CDR3: TGCGCCAGCGGTCCAGGGGGCCTCGGCGAGCAGTACTTC. It codes for CASGPGGLGEQYF.

The chain links TRBV9 to TRBJ2-7; possibly TRBD2 for D (6 bases). The V end was cut by 10 bases, the J end by 0 bases, with 20 bases between. This CDR3 region has 15 residues. Germline V gene data show CDR1 as SGDLS and CDR2 as YYNGEE. CDR3: CAGSTHGGISYEQYF. For the CDR3, the DNA is TGTGCCGGTTCCACTCATGGGGGGATCTCCTACGAGCAGTACTTC.

The chain carries TRBV28 and TRBJ1-2, with 7 nucleotides matching TRBD1. CDR3 length: 14 amino acids. V trimming: 4 bases; J trimming: 5 bases; junction bases outside the gene matches: 7. CDR1 is MDHEN and CDR2 is SYDVKM in the germline V gene. The CDR3 here is CASSSPQGKYGYTF. CDR3 sequence (DNA): TGTGCCAGCAGTTCGCCACAGGGGAAATATGGCTACACCTTC.

This clone was seen ten or more times. CDR3 nucleotides: TGTGCCAGCAGCTTTTACTCAGGGGGCGCTTTGGTCACCGGGGAGCTGTTTTTT. This gives the protein CASSFYSGGALVTGELFF. The chain combines TRBV7-8 with TRBJ2-2; 8 nucleotides align to TRBD1. With 3 bases clipped from V and 4 bases from J, the junction kept 13 bases outside the gene matches. CDR1 and CDR2 from the germline V gene are SGHVS and FQNEAQ. This CDR3 is built from 18 residues.

This rearrangement joins TRBV27 to TRBJ1-2; 8 bases map to TRBD1. V shed 5 bases and J 8 bases; nucleotides not matched to a gene: 13. Germline CDR1 reads MNHEY; CDR2 reads SMNVEV (reference sequence). This CDR3 contains 15 residues. The CDR3 sequence: CASSEVPDRGEGYTF. The CDR3 nucleotides are TGTGCCAGCAGTGAAGTACCCGACAGGGGCGAAGGCTACACCTTC.

The chain couples TRBV5-1 to TRBJ2-7, with D perhaps assigned TRBD1 or TRBD2 (5 bases each). V lost 0 bases, J lost 2 bases, and 12 bases lay in between. The CDR3 length is 15 residues. CDR1 is SGHRS, CDR2 YFSETQ, per germline. In nucleotides, the CDR3 is TGCGCCAGCAGCTTGGCATGGGACGGAGCCTACGAGCAGTACTTC. This gives the protein CASSLAWDGAYEQYF.

The rearrangement joins TRBV28 to TRBJ2-7, with a tentative D call TRBD1 (6 bases). The V and J ends lost 2 bases and 0 bases respectively, with 11 bases between them. Germline V gene sequence: CDR1 MDHEN, CDR2 SYDVKM. The CDR3 extends over 15 amino acids. CDR3: CASSLAGQLSYEQYF. Written as DNA, the CDR3 is TGTGCCAGCAGTTTAGCAGGACAGCTCTCCTACGAGCAGTACTTC.

The chain combines TRBV11-1 with TRBJ1-6; 9 nucleotides match TRBD1. Trimming took 4 bases from V and 8 from J; bases not matched to a gene: 9. CDR3 length: 16 amino acids. CDR1 and CDR2 (germline): SGHAT, FQDESV (reference sequence). The CDR3 here is CASSSPNRGRDSPLHF. CDR3 DNA sequence: TGTGCCAGCAGCTCGCCGAACAGGGGGCGTGATTCACCCCTCCACTTT.